Shown below are 7 T cell receptor beta chains from a single sample sequenced in a study of cytomegalovirus exposure and HLA in healthy donors. In the PCR, 60 Vbeta and 13 Jbeta primers were used. Some clones are missing from TCRdb's copy, which holds only in-frame ones; the method was immunoSEQ multiplex PCR. The table records around 130,000 clones, 60% to 80% of them present only once. The material sequenced was PBMCs. Every receptor here comes from a woman under 40 in good health and CMV-seronegative.

V and J are TRBV6-5 and TRBJ2-7; TRBD1 is a possible D gene (5 bases). Trimming removed 5 bases at V and 6 bases at J, with 8 bases between. CDR1 and CDR2 (germline): MNHEY, SVGAGI. There are 11 residues in the CDR3. This CDR3 is CASSSQGEQYF. The CDR3 DNA sequence: TGTGCCAGCAGTAGCCAGGGCGAGCAGTACTTC.

The chain employs TRBV11-1 and TRBJ1-1, with 10 nucleotides matching TRBD1. Germline-derived CDR1 and CDR2 are SGHAT and FQDESV (reference sequence). The CDR3 loop spans 13 amino acids. V shed 5 bases, J shed 11 bases, and the junction held 8 bases outside the gene matches. CDR3 residues: CASSPDRGSRAFF. In nucleotides, the CDR3 is TGTGCCAGCAGCCCGGACAGGGGGTCACGGGCTTTCTTT.

On this clone: A junction end diverges from the germline sequence, so it may reflect a read error. The chain combines TRBV7-7 with TRBJ2-5, with 14 bases that match TRBD2. Germline V lookup: CDR1 SSHAT, CDR2 FNYEAQ (reference sequence). The CDR3 length is 19 residues. Here the CDR3 reads CASSLISTSGGAGGETQYF. The CDR3 coding sequence is TGTGCTAGCAGCTTAATATCGACTAGCGGGGGGGCCGGGGGAGAGACCCAGTACTTC.

The chain is built from TRBV19 and TRBJ2-5; 8 bases are shared with TRBD1. Germline V lookup: CDR1 LNHDA, CDR2 SQIVND (reference sequence). V lost 3 bases and J lost 5; bases outside the gene matches: 8. The length of the CDR3 is 15 residues. The CDR3 nucleotides are TGTGCCAGTAGTATGGATCGGACAGGGACGGAGACCCAGTACTTC. Its translation is CASSMDRTGTETQYF.

The chain uses TRBV28 and TRBJ1-4, with D possibly TRBD1 on 5 matching bases. From germline, CDR1 is MDHEN and CDR2 SYDVKM. V was trimmed by 5 bases and J by 5 bases, leaving 15 bases between them. The CDR3 runs 15 residues. The CDR3: CASSPRDGLNEKLFF. The CDR3 DNA is TGTGCCAGCAGTCCGCGGGACGGATTGAATGAAAAACTGTTTTTT.

Concerning this clone: At one of its ends the junction is not consistent with the germline gene, which may arise from a read error. CDR3 in DNA: TGTGCCGGCAGACTCGGGACAGGGAAGGGAGAAAAACTGTTTTTT. It yields the protein CAGRLGTGKGEKLFF. V usage is TRBV11-2 and J usage is TRBJ1-4; 9 bases line up with TRBD1. This CDR3 region has 15 residues. The V gene's germline CDR1 is SGHAT and CDR2 FQNNGV.

This clone was recorded only once. The rearrangement uses TRBV5-1 and TRBJ2-5; TRBD2 matches at 13 bases. Germline V gene sequence: CDR1 SGHRS, CDR2 YFSETQ. This CDR3 is built from 19 residues. Trimming cost V 4 bases and J 5 bases; bases outside gene matches: 17. The CDR3 nucleotides are TGCGCCAGCAGCACCCTTACTAGCGGGGGGGCCTACGGGGGTGAGACCCAGTACTTC. Its translation: CASSTLTSGGAYGGETQYF. The complete variable domain, with remaining parts taken from reference TRBV5-1 and TRBJ2-5, reads KAGVTQTPRYLIKTRGQQVTLSCSPISGHRSVSWYQQTPGQGLQFLFEYFSETQRNKGNFPGRFSGRQFSNSRSEMNVSTLELGDSALYLCASSTLTSGGAYGGETQYFGPGTRLLVL.